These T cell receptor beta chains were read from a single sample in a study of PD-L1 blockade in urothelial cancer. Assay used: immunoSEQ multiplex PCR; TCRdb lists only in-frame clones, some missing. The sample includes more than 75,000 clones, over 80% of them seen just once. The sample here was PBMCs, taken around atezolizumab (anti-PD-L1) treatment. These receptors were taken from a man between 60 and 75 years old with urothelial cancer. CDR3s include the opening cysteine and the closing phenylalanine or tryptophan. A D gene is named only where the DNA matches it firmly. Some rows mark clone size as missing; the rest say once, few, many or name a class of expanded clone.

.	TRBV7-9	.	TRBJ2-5	CASSSQDSPSETQYF	TGTGCCAGCAGCTCACAGGATTCGCCGAGCGAGACCCAGTACTTC
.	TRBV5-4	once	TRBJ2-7	CASSQRTSSYEQYF	TGTGCCAGCAGCCAACGAACATCTAGCTACGAGCAGTACTTC
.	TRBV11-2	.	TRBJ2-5	CASSSYTVEGTQYF	TGTGCCAGCAGCTCTTACACGGTAGAGGGGACCCAGTACTTC
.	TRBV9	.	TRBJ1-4	CASSSTGTLATNEKLFF	TGTGCCAGCAGCTCAACCGGGACACTCGCAACTAATGAAAAACTGTTTTTT
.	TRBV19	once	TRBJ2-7	CASSADPGYEQYF	TGTGCCAGTAGCGCCGACCCGGGTTACGAGCAGTACTTC
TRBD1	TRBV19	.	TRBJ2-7	CASSSTGGDEQYF	TGTGCCAGTAGTTCGACAGGGGGAGACGAGCAGTACTTC
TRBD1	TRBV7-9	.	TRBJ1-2	CASSLAVGQGNYGYTF	TGTGCCAGCAGCTTAGCAGTGGGACAGGGGAACTATGGCTACACCTTC
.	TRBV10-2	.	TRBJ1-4	CASSRGEGEKLFF	TGCGCCAGCAGTCGGGGGGAGGGGGAAAAACTGTTTTTT
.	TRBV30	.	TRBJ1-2	CAWSVPLGGGYTF	TGTGCCTGGAGTGTGCCCCTAGGAGGCGGCTACACCTTC
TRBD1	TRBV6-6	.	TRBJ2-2	CASRMGQGNTGELFF	TGTGCCAGCAGGATGGGACAGGGTAACACCGGGGAGCTGTTTTTT
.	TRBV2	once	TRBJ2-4	CASSEGQSKNIQYF	TGTGCCAGCAGTGAAGGACAGTCCAAAAACATTCAGTACTTC
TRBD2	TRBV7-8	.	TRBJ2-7	CASSLLAGGLGGLGEQYF	TGTGCCAGCAGCTTATTAGCGGGAGGCCTTGGGGGTTTAGGAGAGCAGTACTTC
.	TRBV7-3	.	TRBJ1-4	CASSPSGGGNEKLFF	TGTGCCAGCAGTCCTTCGGGGGGCGGGAATGAAAAACTGTTTTTT
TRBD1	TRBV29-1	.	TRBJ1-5	CSARFGTGGDQPQHF	TGCAGCGCCCGATTTGGGACAGGGGGCGATCAGCCCCAGCATTTT
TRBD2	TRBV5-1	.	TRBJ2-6	CASSSPGLAGNTGANVLTF	TGCGCCAGCAGCTCTCCGGGACTAGCGGGAAACACTGGGGCCAACGTCCTGACTTTC
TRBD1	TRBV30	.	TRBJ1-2	CATRQGISDGYTF	TGTGCCACCCGACAGGGTATTTCCGATGGCTACACCTTC
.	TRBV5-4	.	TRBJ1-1	CASSLEWAQEAFF	TGTGCCAGCAGCTTGGAGTGGGCTCAAGAAGCTTTCTTT
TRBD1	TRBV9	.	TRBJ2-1	CASSVVPAGYGTGFYNEQFF	TGTGCCAGCAGCGTAGTTCCGGCCGGTTATGGGACAGGGTTTTACAATGAGCAGTTCTTC
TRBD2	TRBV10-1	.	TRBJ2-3	CASRRSGSPGDTQYF	TGCGCCAGCAGAAGAAGCGGGAGCCCGGGGGATACGCAGTATTTT
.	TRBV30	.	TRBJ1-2	CAWVDSRNYGYTF	TGTGCCTGGGTGGACTCTAGGAACTATGGCTACACCTTC
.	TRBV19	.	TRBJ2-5	CASCSRPGVETQYF	TGTGCCAGTTGTTCGCGCCCGGGGGTTGAGACCCAGTACTTC
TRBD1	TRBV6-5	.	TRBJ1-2	CASSYFATGGYGYTF	TGTGCCAGCAGTTACTTCGCTACAGGGGGCTATGGCTACACCTTC
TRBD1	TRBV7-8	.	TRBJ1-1	CASSLIRGKNTEAFF	TGTGCCAGCAGCCTCATCAGGGGGAAAAACACTGAAGCTTTCTTT
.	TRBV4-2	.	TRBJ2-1	CASSQVGGRTFNEQFF	TGTGCCAGCAGCCAAGTAGGCGGGCGCACCTTCAATGAGCAGTTCTTC
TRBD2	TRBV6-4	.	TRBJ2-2	CASMPGLASPGELFF	TGTGCCAGCATGCCGGGACTAGCCTCTCCCGGGGAGCTGTTTTTT